The present T cell receptor beta chain was sequenced within a study of OX40 agonist ivuxolimab in advanced cancers. For the study in its entirety: The costimulatory receptor OX40 (CD134) was targeted by ivuxolimab, a fully human IgG2 agonistic monoclonal antibody. Partial responses occurred in three dose-escalation patients, of whom one had hepatocellular carcinoma and two had cutaneous melanoma. In the dose-escalation cohort, roughly 80% of patients were male, and the mean age was approximately 64 years, with a range of about 23 to 85. Intravenous ivuxolimab was administered to patients every 2 weeks at six dose levels: 0.01, 0.1, 0.3, 1.5, 3 and 10 mg/kg. Of the approximately 54 patients in dose escalation, 19 had hepatocellular carcinoma, around 15 had melanoma, 9 had renal cell carcinoma and 9 had head and neck cancer. The purpose of peripheral TCRbeta sequencing was to test whether ivuxolimab changed TCR sequence diversity and led to clonal T-cell expansion. The paper reports the monotherapy dose-escalation portion (N = 52 patients) of the phase I ivuxolimab trial. Prior anti-PD-1, anti-PD-L1 or anti-CTLA-4 therapy was permitted, and checkpoint inhibitors had been received by under 50% of dose-escalation patients.

Genomic DNA was extracted from sorted cells for sequencing of the TCRbeta CDR3 region. TCRbeta CDR3 regions were sequenced using the immunoSEQ Assay. TCRdb re-hosts the immuneACCESS table, in-frame sequences only. Its copies lack some clones; in the studies checked, an unresolved V gene accounts for under half of them, and the cause for the rest is not known. Present in this sample are fewer than 75,000 clones, 88% of which were seen just once. The top ten constitute roughly 0.66% of the sample. Sequences KGHSH (CDR1) and LQKENI (CDR2) are obtained from the germline V gene. Spanning cysteine to phenylalanine, the CDR3 consists of 15 amino acids. The DNA shown is the 45-base CDR3, in frame from base 1. V loses 2 bases, J loses 5 bases, and the germline ends lie 15 bases apart. For this clone: Its antigen remains undetermined. No much larger clone is present one base from it, and per-base qualities are unavailable.

The trial excluded patients who had a history of autoimmune disease or who were on systemic immunosuppression. Peripheral blood for TCR sequencing was collected from all dose cohorts at baseline, on cycle 4 day 1, and on cycle 7 day 1. The samples were drawn from a first-in-human, open-label, multicenter phase I dose-escalation trial of ivuxolimab. Adults with locally advanced or metastatic melanoma, renal cell, hepatocellular, or head and neck squamous cell carcinoma were enrolled in the trial. Before TCR sequencing, CD4+ and CD8+ T cells were separately sorted from peripheral blood. The research as a whole found: In the 0.1-3.0 mg/kg groups, partial responders had among the lowest normalized peripheral clonal expansion, particularly in CD8+ T cells. Which antigens the clonally expanded peripheral T cells were specific for was not determined. After ivuxolimab, CD8+ T cells had more expanded clones than CD4+ T cells on average. Low levels of normalized T-cell clonal expansion were also seen in some patients who did not respond. Clonal expansion of both CD4+ and CD8+ blood T cells was observed from baseline to week 6 at doses 0.1 to 3.0 mg/kg.

Sequenced material: CD4+ or CD8+ T cells sorted from blood, taken in a trial of the OX40 agonist ivuxolimab. The rearrangement combines TRBV18 with TRBJ1-2; the D gene assignment is ambiguous. The clonotype originates from an adult with an advanced solid tumor such as melanoma, head and neck, liver or kidney cancer. The CDR3: CASSPVSQRRYGYTF. The nucleotide sequence is TGTGCCAGCTCACCAGTGAGCCAGAGGAGGTATGGCTACACCTTC.